This TCR beta chain was obtained from a study of cytomegalovirus exposure and HLA in healthy donors. The sample holds a few counts of this clone. CDR1 is MGHRA, CDR2 YSYEKL, per germline. The CDR3 totals 15 residues. Losses at the gene ends were 4 bases for V and 3 bases for J; bases not matched to a gene: 7. PCR used 60 Vbeta primers and 13 Jbeta primers. Some clones are missing from TCRdb's copy, which holds only in-frame ones; the method was immunoSEQ multiplex PCR. The table has 95,000 to 150,000 clones, more than 15% seen once; the top ten hold about 3.1%. Donors showed nominal health when sampled, although they likely had unrecorded immune exposures.

The specimen sequenced was PBMCs. The receptor was derived from a female donor in good health and CMV-seropositive. V usage is TRBV4-1 and J usage is TRBJ2-3, with 7 bases that match TRBD2. CDR3 in amino acids: CASSPSGGPTDTQYF. The CDR3 bases are TGCGCCAGCAGCCCGTCGGGGGGACCGACAGATACGCAGTATTTT.